The rows below give T cell receptor beta chains drawn from one sample of a study of T cell changes during pregnancy in multiple sclerosis. The method was immunoSEQ multiplex PCR; TCRdb's version includes in-frame clones alone and lacks a portion of them. The sample contains approximately 44,000 clones, approximately 90% of which appear only once. The sequenced sample was CD4+ T cells from peripheral blood mononuclear cells, obtained in the first trimester of pregnancy. The receptors stem from a female donor with multiple sclerosis, enrolled in a pregnancy study. Each CDR3 is given with its conserved first and last residue. A D gene is named only where the DNA matches it firmly.

d_call: NA; v_call: TRBV5-1; j_call: TRBJ1-1; cdr3_nt: TGCGCCAGCAGCCTCGGGAGAATCGAGACTGAAGCTTTCTTT; cdr3_aa: CASSLGRIETEAFF
d_call: TRBD2; v_call: TRBV4-3; j_call: TRBJ2-1; cdr3_nt: TGCGCCAGCAGCCAAGTCCTTAACGTAGCGGGAGGATACAATGAGCAGTTCTTC; cdr3_aa: CASSQVLNVAGGYNEQFF
d_call: TRBD2; v_call: TRBV5-1; j_call: TRBJ2-1; cdr3_nt: TGCGCCAGCAGGACTAGCGGGAGGAAGGCTTCCTACAATGAGCAGTTCTTC; cdr3_aa: CASRTSGRKASYNEQFF
d_call: NA; v_call: TRBV7-9; j_call: TRBJ1-1; cdr3_nt: TGTGCCAGCAGCTCTGTTTGGACAGCCAACACTGAAGCTTTCTTT; cdr3_aa: CASSSVWTANTEAFF
d_call: NA; v_call: TRBV7-2; j_call: TRBJ1-1; cdr3_nt: TGTGCCAGCAGCTTAGGCAGGGGGAACACTGAAGCTTTCTTT; cdr3_aa: CASSLGRGNTEAFF
d_call: TRBD2; v_call: TRBV28; j_call: TRBJ2-1; cdr3_nt: TGTGCCAGCAGTTTACTCGGGAGGGCCGGGGATGAGCAGTTCTTC; cdr3_aa: CASSLLGRAGDEQFF
d_call: NA; v_call: TRBV6-1; j_call: TRBJ1-2; cdr3_nt: TGTGCCAGCAGTTTCACGACAGATAAAAACTATGGCTACACCTTC; cdr3_aa: CASSFTTDKNYGYTF
d_call: TRBD2; v_call: TRBV30; j_call: TRBJ2-2; cdr3_nt: TGTGCCTGGGCTAGCGGGATGAACACCGGGGAGCTGTTTTTT; cdr3_aa: CAWASGMNTGELFF
d_call: TRBD2; v_call: TRBV27; j_call: TRBJ2-7; cdr3_nt: TGTGCCAGCAGTTTGGGGGCGTTAGGACTAGCGGGAGCGACCTACGAGCAGTACTTC; cdr3_aa: CASSLGALGLAGATYEQYF
d_call: NA; v_call: TRBV9; j_call: TRBJ1-1; cdr3_nt: TGTGCCAGCAGCGCCGGAACGGGGACTGAAGCTTTCTTT; cdr3_aa: CASSAGTGTEAFF
d_call: TRBD2; v_call: TRBV7-2; j_call: TRBJ2-2; cdr3_nt: TGTGCCAGCAGCTTAATGCTAGCGGGAGATTTCACCGGGGAGCTGTTTTTT; cdr3_aa: CASSLMLAGDFTGELFF